A single sample gave rise to the 20 T cell receptor beta chains below, sequenced in a study of blood T cell repertoires in COVID-19. TCRdb's copy holds only in-frame clones and misses some; the assay was immunoSEQ multiplex PCR. Of some 250,000 clones in the sample, about nine tenths are singletons; the top ten hold less than 15%. The sample consisted of peripheral blood. The receptors derive from a woman in her twenties or thirties with COVID-19, enrolled during active disease.

The rearrangement joins TRBV19 to TRBJ1-1; 7 bases are a match to TRBD1. The V and J ends lost 9 bases and 7 bases, in that order; junction bases with no gene match: 11. The CDR3 spans 13 residues. Germline CDR1 is LNHDA and CDR2 is SQIVND (reference sequence). CDR3 residues: CASRPKGAIEAFF. The CDR3 nucleotides are TGTGCCAGCCGTCCGAAGGGGGCAATTGAAGCTTTCTTT.

V gene TRBV6-5 combines with J gene TRBJ2-7, with D tentatively TRBD1 (6 bases). In germline, CDR1 is MNHEY, CDR2 SVGAGI. Trimming stripped 8 bases from V and 2 bases from J, with 13 bases between. The CDR3 has 13 residues. CDR3 nucleotides: TGTGCCAGCGAGGGGGACATCGCCTACGAGCAGTACTTC. Its translation: CASEGDIAYEQYF.

This sequence joins TRBV2 and TRBJ2-7; no clear D gene. The V and J ends lost 10 bases and 1 base respectively, with 14 bases between them. The CDR3 length is 13 residues. Germline CDR1 reads SNHLY; CDR2 reads FYNNEI. The CDR3, as DNA: TGTGCCACCGTACCGCTAGATTCCTACGAGCAGTACTTC. Translating it yields CATVPLDSYEQYF. Full variable domain (remainder filled in from reference TRBV2 and TRBJ2-7): EPEVTQTPSHQVTQMGQEVILRCVPISNHLYFYWYRQILGQKVEFLVSFYNNEISEKSEIFDDQFSVERPDGSNFTLKIRSTKLEDSAMYFCATVPLDSYEQYFGPGTRLTVT.

The genes are TRBV5-1 and TRBJ2-3, with 9 nucleotides matching TRBD1. The trim removed 2 bases at V and 8 bases at J, leaving 3 bases unmatched. The CDR3 sequence is 13 residues long. Germline CDR1 SGHRS, CDR2 YFSETQ. The CDR3 reads CASSLEGQGTQYF. As DNA, the CDR3 is TGCGCCAGCAGCTTAGAGGGACAGGGTACGCAGTATTTT.

This clone was found a few times. The V gene is TRBV5-1, the J gene TRBJ2-3, with unresolved D. V shed 6 bases and J shed 1 base, with 9 bases lying between them. This CDR3 contains 13 residues. The germline V gene has CDR1 SGHRS and CDR2 YFSETQ. CDR3 amino acids: CASTSSGTDTQYF. In DNA, the CDR3 is TGCGCCAGCACCTCCTCAGGCACAGATACGCAGTATTTT.

The gene calls are TRBV4-2 and TRBJ1-2; 9 nucleotides line up with TRBD1. Trimming cost V 1 base and J 4 bases; bases outside gene matches: 13. The CDR3 runs to 18 residues. The germline gives CDR1 LGHNA, CDR2 YNFKEQ. Here the CDR3 reads CASSQATGGNTFVYGYTF. CDR3 bases: TGTGCCAGCAGCCAAGCTACAGGGGGCAATACTTTCGTCTATGGCTACACCTTC.

This clone was seen only once. This CDR3 reads CASSKTGGNQPQHF. In nucleotides, the CDR3 is TGTGCCAGCAGTAAGACAGGGGGCAATCAGCCCCAGCATTTT. The V gene is TRBV27, the J gene TRBJ1-5, with TRBD1 matching 8 bases. There are 14 residues in the CDR3. J gave up 2 bases and V 5 bases, and 2 bases lay outside the gene matches. CDR1 MNHEY and CDR2 SMNVEV come from the germline V gene (reference sequence).

The chain joins TRBV28 to TRBJ2-2; D possibly corresponds to TRBD2 (6 bases). Germline-derived CDR1 and CDR2 are MDHEN and SYDVKM. Trimming removed 6 bases from V and 4 bases from J, with 21 bases in between. The CDR3 spans 17 residues. This chain's CDR3 is CASRLAGWQVGTGELFF. The DNA of the CDR3 is TGTGCCAGCAGACTTGCGGGGTGGCAGGTGGGCACCGGGGAGCTGTTTTTT.

V usage is TRBV19 and J usage is TRBJ1-5, with D perhaps matching TRBD1 (5 bases). This CDR3 contains 15 residues. Germline V gene sequence: CDR1 LNHDA, CDR2 SQIVND (reference sequence). Trimming left V 6 bases short and J 5 bases short, with 17 bases between. CDR3 nucleotides: TGTGCCAGTAGACCAGGCAGGGTGGTGGATCAGCCCCAGCATTTT. Translation: CASRPGRVVDQPQHF.

The chain combines TRBV7-8 with TRBJ2-5; 7 bases are shared with TRBD1. The germline V gene has CDR1 SGHVS and CDR2 FQNEAQ. CDR3 size: 15 residues. Germline trimming cut 1 base from V and 2 bases from J; bases unmatched to any gene: 4. CDR3: CASSLGSGQQETQYF. In DNA, the CDR3 is TGTGCCAGCAGCTTAGGGTCGGGACAGCAAGAGACCCAGTACTTC. Full variable domain (missing parts from reference TRBV7-8 and TRBJ2-5): GAGVSQSPRYKVAKRGQDVALRCDPISGHVSLFWYQQALGQGPEFLTYFQNEAQLDKSGLPSDRFFAERPEGSVSTLKIQRTQQEDSAVYLCASSLGSGQQETQYFGPGTRLLVL.

This clone has a single count. J is TRBJ2-7 and V is TRBV19, with TRBD2 matching 8 bases. The CDR3 is 14 amino acids. V was pared by 5 bases and J by 2 bases, with 5 bases of the junction left unmatched. Germline CDR1 LNHDA, CDR2 SQIVND (reference sequence). CDR3 region: CASSVTSGPYEQYF. The CDR3 DNA follows: TGTGCCAGTAGTGTCACTAGCGGCCCCTACGAGCAGTACTTC.

Only a few counts were recorded for this clone. The genes are TRBV28 and TRBJ1-2; the D is unclear. Trimming removed 6 bases from V and 0 bases from J, with 8 bases in between. The CDR3 length is 13 residues. Germline V gene data show CDR1 as MDHEN and CDR2 as SYDVKM. The CDR3 reads CASRYRANYGYTF. In DNA, the CDR3 is TGTGCCAGCAGATATAGAGCTAACTATGGCTACACCTTC.

The CDR3 sequence is CASSIDRGDYNEQFF. CDR3 coding DNA: TGCGCCAGCAGCATTGACAGGGGTGACTACAATGAGCAGTTCTTC. This sequence joins TRBV5-1 and TRBJ2-1; 8 nucleotides match TRBD1. Germline trimming cut 4 bases from V and 3 bases from J; bases unmatched to any gene: 6. Germline lookup yields CDR1 SGHRS and CDR2 YFSETQ. The CDR3 consists of 15 residues.

The V gene is TRBV11-2, the J gene TRBJ1-1; TRBD1 aligns across 7 bases. With 1 base clipped from V and 5 bases from J, the junction kept 7 bases outside the gene matches. Germline V gene sequence: CDR1 SGHAT, CDR2 FQNNGV. CDR3 length: 15 amino acids. The CDR3 is CASSLVEGGGTEAFF. The DNA of the CDR3 is TGTGCCAGCAGCTTAGTCGAAGGGGGCGGTACTGAAGCTTTCTTT.

The genes are TRBV10-3 and TRBJ2-3; 11 bases line up with TRBD2. V shed 4 bases and J 3 bases; nucleotides not matched to a gene: 3. The CDR3 has 15 residues. CDR1 ENHRY and CDR2 SYGVKD come from the germline V gene. CDR3 sequence (DNA): TGTGCCATCAGTGGCGTAGCGGGGGGGACAGATACGCAGTATTTT. This sequence encodes CAISGVAGGTDTQYF.

This chain's CDR3 is CASSQFRGSLIGPLSVEDIQYF. In nucleotides, the CDR3 is TGCGCCAGCAGCCAGTTCCGAGGGAGCCTTATCGGACCCCTAAGCGTTGAGGACATTCAGTACTTC. The J gene is TRBJ2-4, the V gene TRBV4-1; tentatively, D is TRBD2 (5 bases). CDR1 is MGHRA, CDR2 YSYEKL, per germline. V was pared by 3 bases and J by 8 bases, with 38 bases between. The CDR3 totals 22 residues.

V is TRBV5-1 and J is TRBJ2-3; tentatively, D is TRBD2 (5 bases). The CDR3 sequence is 15 residues long. Trimming shortened V by 4 bases and J by 3 bases, and 15 bases separated the two germline ends. Per the germline V gene, CDR1 is SGHRS and CDR2 is YFSETQ. CDR3 sequence reads: CASSPVGGWTDTQYF. In DNA, the CDR3 is TGCGCCAGCAGCCCGGTGGGCGGGTGGACAGATACGCAGTATTTT.

The rearrangement uses TRBV2 and TRBJ2-5; 8 nucleotides match TRBD2. The CDR3 loop spans 12 amino acids. Unmatched junction bases numbered 3, after V lost 6 bases and J lost 6 bases. Germline lookup yields CDR1 SNHLY and CDR2 FYNNEI. CDR3 DNA: TGTGCCAGCAGCGGGGGGGCAAAGACCCAGTACTTC. Amino acids: CASSGGAKTQYF.

The chain joins TRBV3-1 (or the pseudogene TRBV3-2) to TRBJ1-6, with D unclear. Germline V lookup: CDR1 LGHDT, CDR2 YNNKEL (reference sequence). Trimming cost V 3 bases and J 4 bases, with 10 bases left between them. The CDR3 consists of 15 residues. CDR3 loop: CASSQTGPYNSPLHF. The CDR3, as DNA: TGTGCCAGCAGCCAGACTGGTCCTTATAATTCACCCCTCCACTTT.

The genes are TRBV7-2 and TRBJ2-7; D is perhaps TRBD1 (6 bases). The V gene's germline CDR1 is SGHTA and CDR2 FQGNSA. The CDR3 runs 14 residues. V was pared by 2 bases and J by 2 bases, with 10 bases between. CDR3 region: CASSLMSGAYEQYF. The CDR3 region has the DNA TGTGCCAGCAGCTTAATGTCAGGGGCCTACGAGCAGTACTTC.